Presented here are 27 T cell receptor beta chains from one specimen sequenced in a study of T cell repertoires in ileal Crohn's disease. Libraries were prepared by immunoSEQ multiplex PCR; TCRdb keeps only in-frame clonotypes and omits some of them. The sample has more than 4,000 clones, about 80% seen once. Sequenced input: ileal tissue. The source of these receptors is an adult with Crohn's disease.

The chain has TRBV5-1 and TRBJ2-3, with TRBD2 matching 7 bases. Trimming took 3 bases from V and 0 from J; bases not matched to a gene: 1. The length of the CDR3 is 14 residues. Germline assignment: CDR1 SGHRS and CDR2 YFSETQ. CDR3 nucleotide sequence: TGCGCCAGCAGCTGGGGGGGTAGCACAGATACGCAGTATTTT. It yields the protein CASSWGGSTDTQYF.

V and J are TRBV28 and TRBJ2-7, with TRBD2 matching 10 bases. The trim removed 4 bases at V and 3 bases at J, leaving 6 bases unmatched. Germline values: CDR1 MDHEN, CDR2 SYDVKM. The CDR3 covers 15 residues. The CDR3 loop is CASSYNSGGIYEQYF. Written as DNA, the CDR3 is TGTGCCAGCAGTTATAATAGCGGGGGGATCTACGAGCAGTACTTC.

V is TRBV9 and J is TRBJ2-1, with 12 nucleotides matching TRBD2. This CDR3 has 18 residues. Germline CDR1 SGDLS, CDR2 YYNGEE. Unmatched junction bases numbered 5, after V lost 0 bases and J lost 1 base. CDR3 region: CASSVAASGGGSYNEQFF. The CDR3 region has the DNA TGTGCCAGCAGCGTAGCAGCTAGCGGGGGGGGGTCCTACAATGAGCAGTTCTTC.

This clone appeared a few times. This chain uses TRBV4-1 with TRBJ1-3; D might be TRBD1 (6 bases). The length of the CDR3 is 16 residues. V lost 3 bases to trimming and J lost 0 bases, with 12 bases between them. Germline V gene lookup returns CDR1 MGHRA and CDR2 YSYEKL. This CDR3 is CASSQTTGSSGNTIYF. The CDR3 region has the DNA TGCGCCAGCAGCCAGACGACAGGATCCTCTGGAAACACCATATATTTT.

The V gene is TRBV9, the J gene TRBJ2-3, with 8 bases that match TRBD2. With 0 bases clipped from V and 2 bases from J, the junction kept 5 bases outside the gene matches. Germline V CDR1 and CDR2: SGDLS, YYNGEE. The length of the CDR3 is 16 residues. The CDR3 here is CASSVEGLVHTDTQYF. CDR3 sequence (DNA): TGTGCCAGCAGCGTAGAGGGACTAGTCCACACAGATACGCAGTATTTT.

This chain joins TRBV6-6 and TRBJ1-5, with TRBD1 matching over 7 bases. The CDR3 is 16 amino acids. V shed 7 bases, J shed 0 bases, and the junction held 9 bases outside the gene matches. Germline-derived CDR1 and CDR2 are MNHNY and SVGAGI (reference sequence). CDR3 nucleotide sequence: TGTGCCAGCAAGGGCAGGGGGGCCTCTAGCAATCAGCCCCAGCATTTT. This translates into CASKGRGASSNQPQHF.

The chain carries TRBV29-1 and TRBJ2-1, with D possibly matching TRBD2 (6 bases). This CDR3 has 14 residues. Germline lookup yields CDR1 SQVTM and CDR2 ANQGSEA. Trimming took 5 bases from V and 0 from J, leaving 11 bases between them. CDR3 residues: CSVRGLSSYNEQFF. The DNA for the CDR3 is TGCAGCGTTCGGGGACTTAGCTCCTACAATGAGCAGTTCTTC.

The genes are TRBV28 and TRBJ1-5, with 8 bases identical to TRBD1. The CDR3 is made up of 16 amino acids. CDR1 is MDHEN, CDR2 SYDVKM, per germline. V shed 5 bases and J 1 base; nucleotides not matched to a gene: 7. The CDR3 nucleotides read TGTGCCAGCAGTCCCAGGACAGGGTTGAGCAATCAGCCCCAGCATTTT. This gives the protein CASSPRTGLSNQPQHF.

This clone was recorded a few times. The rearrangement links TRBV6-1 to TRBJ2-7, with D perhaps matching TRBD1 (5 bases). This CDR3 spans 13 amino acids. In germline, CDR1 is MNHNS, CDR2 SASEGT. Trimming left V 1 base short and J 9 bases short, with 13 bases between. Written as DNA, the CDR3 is TGTGCCAGCAGTGAAGAACAGGTTTATGGGCAGTACTTC. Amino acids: CASSEEQVYGQYF.

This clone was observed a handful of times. This chain's CDR3 is CASSHGTALREQYF. The CDR3, as DNA: TGTGCCAGCAGCCATGGGACAGCCCTTAGGGAGCAGTACTTC. The chain combines TRBV11-2 with TRBJ2-7; 7 nucleotides line up with TRBD1. V lost 5 bases and J lost 7; bases outside the gene matches: 11. This CDR3 is 14 amino acids long. Germline-derived CDR1 and CDR2 are SGHAT and FQNNGV.

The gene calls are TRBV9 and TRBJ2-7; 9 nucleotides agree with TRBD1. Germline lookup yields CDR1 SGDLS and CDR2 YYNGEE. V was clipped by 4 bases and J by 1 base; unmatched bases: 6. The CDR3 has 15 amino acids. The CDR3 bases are TGTGCCAGCAGCTCACAGGGGGCACCGTCCTACGAGCAGTACTTC. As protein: CASSSQGAPSYEQYF.

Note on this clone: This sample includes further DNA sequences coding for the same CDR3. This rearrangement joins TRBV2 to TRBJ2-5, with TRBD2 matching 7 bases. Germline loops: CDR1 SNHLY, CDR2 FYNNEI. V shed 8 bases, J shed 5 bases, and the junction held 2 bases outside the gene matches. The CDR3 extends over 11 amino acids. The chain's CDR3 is CASRGGETQYF. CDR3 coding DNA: TGTGCCAGCCGGGGAGGGGAGACCCAGTACTTC.

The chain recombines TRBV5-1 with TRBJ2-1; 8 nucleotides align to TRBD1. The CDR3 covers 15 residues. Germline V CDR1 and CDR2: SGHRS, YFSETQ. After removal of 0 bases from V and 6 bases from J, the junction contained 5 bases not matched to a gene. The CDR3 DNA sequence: TGCGCCAGCAGCTTGGGGGGACAGGTCGGCAATGAGCAGTTCTTC. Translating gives CASSLGGQVGNEQFF.

The CDR3 here is CASSPQYWTDHTYEQYF. In nucleotides, the CDR3 is TGTGCCAGTAGTCCCCAGTATTGGACTGATCATACGTACGAGCAGTACTTC. The chain combines TRBV19 with TRBJ2-7, with TRBD2 as a possible D gene (5 bases). The V gene lost 5 bases and the J gene lost 4 bases, with 24 bases spanning the gap. Germline assignment: CDR1 LNHDA and CDR2 SQIVND (reference sequence). The length of the CDR3 is 17 residues.

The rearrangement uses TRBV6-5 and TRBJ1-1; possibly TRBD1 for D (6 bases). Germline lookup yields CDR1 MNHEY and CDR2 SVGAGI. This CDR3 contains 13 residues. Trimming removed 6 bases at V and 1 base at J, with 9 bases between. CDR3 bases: TGTGCCAGCAGCAGGGGACCGAACACTGAAGCTTTCTTT. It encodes CASSRGPNTEAFF.

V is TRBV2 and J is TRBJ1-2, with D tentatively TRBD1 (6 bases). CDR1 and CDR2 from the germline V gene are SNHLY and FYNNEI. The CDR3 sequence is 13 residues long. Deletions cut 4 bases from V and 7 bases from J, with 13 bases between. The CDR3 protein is CASSAAGDGGYTF. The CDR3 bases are TGTGCCAGCAGTGCCGCAGGGGACGGTGGCTACACCTTC.

The CDR3 coding sequence is TGCAGCGCTCGGACTAGCGGGGGCCAAGAGACCCAGTACTTC. This encodes CSARTSGGQETQYF. The V and J genes are TRBV29-1 and TRBJ2-5; 13 nucleotides align to TRBD2. Germline CDR1 and CDR2: SQVTM and ANQGSEA. Trimming cost V 7 bases and J 1 base; bases outside gene matches: 3. The CDR3 contains 14 residues.

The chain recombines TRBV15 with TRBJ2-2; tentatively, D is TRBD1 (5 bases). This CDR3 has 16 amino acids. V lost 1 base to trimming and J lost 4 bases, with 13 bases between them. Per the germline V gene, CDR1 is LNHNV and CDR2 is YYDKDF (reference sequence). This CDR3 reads CATSRGEGVVTGELFF. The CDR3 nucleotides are TGTGCCACCAGCAGAGGGGAAGGGGTTGTCACCGGGGAGCTGTTTTTT.

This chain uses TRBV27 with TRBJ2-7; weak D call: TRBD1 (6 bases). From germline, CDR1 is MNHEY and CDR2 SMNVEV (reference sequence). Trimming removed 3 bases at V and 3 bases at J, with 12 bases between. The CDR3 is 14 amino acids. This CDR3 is CASSFTGSLYEQYF. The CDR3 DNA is TGTGCCAGCAGTTTTACAGGGTCCCTCTACGAGCAGTACTTC.

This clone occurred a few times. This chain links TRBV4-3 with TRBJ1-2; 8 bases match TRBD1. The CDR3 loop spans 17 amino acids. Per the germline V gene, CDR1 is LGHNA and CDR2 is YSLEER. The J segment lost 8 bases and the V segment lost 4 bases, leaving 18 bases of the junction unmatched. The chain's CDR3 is CASSRPGLGQGGGGYTF. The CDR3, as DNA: TGCGCCAGCAGCCGCCCAGGGCTAGGACAGGGTGGAGGGGGCTACACCTTC.

For the CDR3, the DNA is TGTGCCAGTAGTATCGCGCCGGGACTAGCGGGACCTGAGCAGTTCTTC. Protein product: CASSIAPGLAGPEQFF. The rearrangement joins TRBV19 to TRBJ2-1; TRBD2 matches at 13 bases. CDR3 length: 16 amino acids. The ends lost 3 bases at V and 9 bases at J; junction bases unmatched: 8. Looked up from germline, CDR1 is LNHDA and CDR2 is SQIVND (reference sequence). The whole variable domain, filled in from reference TRBV19 and TRBJ2-1, reads DGGITQSPKYLFRKEGQNVTLSCEQNLNHDAMYWYRQDPGQGLRLIYYSQIVNDFQKGDIAEGYSVSREKKESFPLTVTSAQKNPTAFYLCASSIAPGLAGPEQFFGPGTRLTVL.

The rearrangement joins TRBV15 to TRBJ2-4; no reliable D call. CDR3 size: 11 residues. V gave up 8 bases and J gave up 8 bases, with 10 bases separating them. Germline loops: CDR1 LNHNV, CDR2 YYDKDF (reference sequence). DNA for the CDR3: TGTGCCACCCGTACGCGAGACATTCAGTACTTC. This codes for CATRTRDIQYF.

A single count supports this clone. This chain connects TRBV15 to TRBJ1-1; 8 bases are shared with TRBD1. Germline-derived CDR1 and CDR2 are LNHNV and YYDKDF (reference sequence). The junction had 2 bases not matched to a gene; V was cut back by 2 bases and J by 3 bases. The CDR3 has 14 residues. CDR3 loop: CATSRKTGDTEAFF. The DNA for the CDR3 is TGTGCCACCAGCAGAAAGACAGGGGACACTGAAGCTTTCTTT.

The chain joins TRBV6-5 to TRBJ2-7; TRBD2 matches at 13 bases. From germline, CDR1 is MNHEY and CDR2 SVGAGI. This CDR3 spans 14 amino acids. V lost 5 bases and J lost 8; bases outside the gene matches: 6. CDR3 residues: CASSQRLAGGQQYF. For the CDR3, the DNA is TGTGCCAGCAGTCAAAGACTAGCGGGGGGACAGCAGTACTTC.

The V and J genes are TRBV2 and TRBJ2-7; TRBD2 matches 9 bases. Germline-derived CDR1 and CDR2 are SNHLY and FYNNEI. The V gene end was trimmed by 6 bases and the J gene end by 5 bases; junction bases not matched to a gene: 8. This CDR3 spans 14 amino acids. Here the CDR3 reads CASRPPGLADEQYF. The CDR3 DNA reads TGTGCCAGCAGGCCACCGGGACTAGCCGACGAGCAGTACTTC.

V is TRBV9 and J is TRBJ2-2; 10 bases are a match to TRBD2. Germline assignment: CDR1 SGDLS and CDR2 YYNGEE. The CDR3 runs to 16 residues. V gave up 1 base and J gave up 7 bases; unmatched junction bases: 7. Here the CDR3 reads CASSVQGLASSGELFF. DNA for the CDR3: TGTGCCAGCAGCGTACAGGGACTAGCGTCGAGCGGGGAGCTGTTTTTT.

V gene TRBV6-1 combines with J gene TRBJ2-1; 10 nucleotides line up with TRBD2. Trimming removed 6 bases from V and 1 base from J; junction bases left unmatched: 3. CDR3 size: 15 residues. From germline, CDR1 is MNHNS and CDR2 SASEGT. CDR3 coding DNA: TGTGCCAGCAGCCCACTAGCGGGGTCCTACAATGAGCAGTTCTTC. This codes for CASSPLAGSYNEQFF.